This is a list of T cell receptor beta chains from one sample in a study of response to subunit inactivated influenza vaccine. In TCRdb, the RT-PCR reads were re-called with MiXCR into one record per CDR3 protein. Altogether more than 600,000 distinct CDR3 sequences are present, around a sixth being singletons, with the ten largest covering roughly a tenth. Sequenced material: PBMCs from blood, taken 4 to 6 days after vaccination. The receptor set was obtained from a man aged 45-65 years who received an inactivated influenza vaccine. CDR3s include the opening cysteine and the closing phenylalanine or tryptophan. D genes are given only for firm matches. Clone size is not always given. Where it is, it says once, few, many or a class for expanded clones.

>NA|TRBJ2-3|NA|TRBV3-1
TGTGCCAGCAGCCTGAAGGGGTTGGATACGCAGTATTTT
CASSLKGLDTQYF
>few|TRBJ2-1|NA|TRBV20-1
TGCAGTGCCCCGAGGGGGGGGGGACCCTACAATGAGCAGTTCTTC
CSAPRGGGPYNEQFF
>NA|TRBJ2-7|NA|TRBV20-1
TGCAGTGCTAGGTTTCCCCCCGAGCAGTACTTC
CSARFPPEQYF
>few|TRBJ2-3|TRBD1|TRBV10-3
TGTGCAACTAGACAGCGGTCGGCGGGACAGGGGACTCCAGATACGCAGTATTTT
CATRQRSAGQGTPDTQYF
>many|TRBJ2-7|NA|TRBV3-1
TGTGCCAGCAGCCAAGGCGGCAGGGAGCAGTACTTC
CASSQGGREQYF
>few|TRBJ2-7|TRBD1|TRBV10-3
TGTGCCACCACCGGGACAGCCTCCTACGAGCAGTACTTC
CATTGTASYEQYF
>NA|TRBJ2-7|TRBD1|TRBV4-1
TGCGCCAGCAGCCAAGACCGGGACAGAATATACGAGCAGTACTTC
CASSQDRDRIYEQYF
>NA|TRBJ2-1|TRBD2|TRBV20-1
TGCAGTGCTAGATCCGGGACTAGCGCGTACAATGAGCAGTTCTTC
CSARSGTSAYNEQFF
>NA|TRBJ1-1|NA|TRBV29-1
TGCAGCGTTGGGAGCCAGTCGTGGACTGAAGCTTTCTTT
CSVGSQSWTEAFF
>NA|TRBJ1-5|NA|TRBV18
TGTGCCAGCTCACAACAGGGACCTAGCAATCAGCCCCAGCATTTT
CASSQQGPSNQPQHF
>NA|TRBJ2-3|NA|TRBV20-1
TGCAGTGCTAGGCCCGAGATCACAGATACGCAGTATTTT
CSARPEITDTQYF
>NA|TRBJ2-5|NA|TRBV7-2
TGTGCCAGCAGCTCTTACCAGGGAGGAGGGGAGACCCAGTACTTC
CASSSYQGGGETQYF
>NA|TRBJ2-2|NA|TRBV6-2/TRBV6-3
TGTGCCAGCAGTTACCCAGGACTCGCCCCAAACACCGGGGAGCTGTTTTTT
CASSYPGLAPNTGELFF
>NA|TRBJ2-7|NA|TRBV7-2
TGTGCCAGCAGCCTAAGCACACCTCCTTCCTACGAGCAGTACTTC
CASSLSTPPSYEQYF
>NA|TRBJ2-1|NA|TRBV4-2
TGTGCCAGCAGCCAAGTGAGTAGGTACAATGAGCAGTTCTTC
CASSQVSRYNEQFF
>few|TRBJ2-1|NA|TRBV12-3/TRBV12-4
TGTGCCAGCAGCCCCTCTGCCTACAATGAGCAGTTCTTC
CASSPSAYNEQFF